One T cell receptor (beta chain) is described in this entry. The antigen is unknown. This record belongs to a study of tumor-infiltrating lymphocytes in glioblastoma multiforme. TCRB libraries came from RNA via three nested multiplex PCR rounds. TCRdb re-called the multiplex PCR reads through MiXCR, storing one row per CDR3 protein. The repertoire holds approximately 13,000 distinct CDR3 sequences, with roughly 70% as singletons. CDR1 is MNHNS and CDR2 is SASEGT in the germline V gene. V gave up 7 bases and J gave up 0 bases, with 13 bases separating them. This CDR3 is built from 15 residues. Study-wide results and limits: No surface-marker sorting into functional T cell subtypes was done. Just one glioblastoma patient contributed to the TCR-mutation comparison.

The sequence was obtained from a male donor with glioblastoma. Material for sequencing was brain tumor tissue. The chain joins TRBV6-1 to TRBJ1-3; no firm D call. CDR3 sequence (DNA): TGTGCCAGCATTTCGGTGGGGTCCTCTGGAAACACCATATATTTT. Translating it yields CASISVGSSGNTIYF.